This note documents a single T cell receptor beta chain sequence. The data originate from a study of T cell responses to AZD1222 COVID-19 vaccine. The CDR3 sequence is 16 residues long. V lost 3 bases, J lost 1 base, and 6 bases stayed unmatched. CDR1 is MNHEY, CDR2 SMNVEV, per germline (reference sequence). Generated by immunoSEQ multiplex PCR, the TCRdb table keeps only in-frame clones and is missing some. This table has about 200,000 clones, more than 90% appearing once. The clonotype originates from an adult who received the MenACWY meningococcal vaccine as a control. V usage is TRBV27 and J usage is TRBJ2-7; 10 nucleotides match TRBD1. This specimen was peripheral blood, taken 28 days after the second dose of the MenACWY control vaccine. This chain's CDR3 is CASSFDRDRGSYEQYF. CDR3 sequence (DNA): TGTGCCAGCAGTTTCGACAGGGACAGGGGTTCCTACGAGCAGTACTTC.